This T cell receptor beta chain originates from a study of T cells in Graves' hyperthyroidism and ophthalmopathy. Germline V gene sequence: CDR1 MNHEY, CDR2 SVGAGI. The germline V and J ends were trimmed by 10 bases and 11 bases, with 14 bases remaining between them. This CDR3 has 10 amino acids. Uncontrolled infection, other autoimmune disease, pregnancy or lactation disqualified patients from enrolment. Together with thyroid ultrasound, orbital computed tomography, serum thyroxine and TRAb, clinical symptoms were used for diagnoses. A few counts support this clonotype. TCR beta CDR3 region amplification was performed from RNA transcripts. A first-round RT-PCR of the TCR CDR3 used the HTBI primer set. In TCRdb, the multiplex PCR reads were re-called with MiXCR into one record per CDR3 protein. This sample has approximately 380,000 distinct CDR3 sequences; under 20% occur once, and the top ten carry about 4%.

This chain uses TRBV6-5 with TRBJ1-1; D gene unclear. Sequenced: blood. The TCR sequence derives from a young woman with Graves' hyperthyroidism. The CDR3 region is CAIRQDDAFF. CDR3 DNA sequence: TGTGCCATCAGGCAAGATGATGCTTTCTTT.